The 8 T cell receptor beta chains listed next were all sequenced from one sample in a study of early T cells in non-severe SARS-CoV-2 infection. TCRdb reprocessed the 5' RACE reads via MiXCR and lists one record per CDR3 protein. This table holds roughly 70,000 distinct CDR3 sequences, around 12% found once. The sample consisted of whole blood. The receptors stem from an adult who was a healthcare worker with PCR-confirmed SARS-CoV-2 infection or an uninfected control (not recorded which).

This clonotype was detected many times. Here the CDR3 DNA reads TGTGCCAGCAGCCCACCATACAGACTAGCGGGAGGGTCGAATGAGCAGTTCTTC. This sequence encodes CASSPPYRLAGGSNEQFF. The J gene is TRBJ2-1, the V gene TRBV7-9, with 14 bases aligning to TRBD2. The CDR3 contains 18 residues. V lost 5 bases to trimming and J lost 7 bases; unmatched junction nucleotides: 13. Germline CDR1 reads SEHNR; CDR2 reads FQNEAQ (reference sequence).

This clonotype was seen many times. The chain has TRBV2 and TRBJ1-3; D is undetermined. The CDR3 covers 14 residues. Trimming took 4 bases from V and 5 from J, leaving 12 bases between them. The germline V gene encodes CDR1 SNHLY and CDR2 FYNNEI. The CDR3 DNA reads as TGTGCCAGCAGTGTTGAGCAAATCCGAAACACCATATATTTT. It is translated as CASSVEQIRNTIYF.

The table lists this clonotype with many counts. The chain couples TRBV2 to TRBJ2-2; TRBD1 might be the D (6 bases). The V and J ends lost 3 bases and 3 bases respectively, with 14 bases between them. The CDR3 is 16 amino acids. Germline values: CDR1 SNHLY, CDR2 FYNNEI. The CDR3 DNA is TGTGCCAGCAGTGATTTTACAGGGCGGGACACCGGGGAGCTGTTTTTT. Translation gives CASSDFTGRDTGELFF. Complete variable domain (other parts from reference TRBV2 and TRBJ2-2): EPEVTQTPSHQVTQMGQEVILRCVPISNHLYFYWYRQILGQKVEFLVSFYNNEISEKSEIFDDQFSVERPDGSNFTLKIRSTKLEDSAMYFCASSDFTGRDTGELFFGEGSRLTVL.

This clonotype was recorded at least ten times. The chain carries TRBV7-9 and TRBJ2-3; the D call may be TRBD1 or TRBD2 (6 bases each). CDR3 length: 14 residues. CDR1 and CDR2 (germline): SEHNR, FQNEAQ (reference sequence). V lost 0 bases and J lost 4, with 8 bases in between. CDR3 loop: CASSLARGPDTQYF. The CDR3 DNA is TGTGCCAGCAGCTTAGCCCGGGGGCCAGATACGCAGTATTTT. Variable domain in full (rest from reference TRBV7-9 and TRBJ2-3): DTGVSQNPRHKITKRGQNVTFRCDPISEHNRLYWYRQTLGQGPEFLTYFQNEAQLEKSRLLSDRFSAERPKGSFSTLEIQRTEQGDSAMYLCASSLARGPDTQYFGPGTRLTVL.

The chain is built from TRBV10-3 and TRBJ2-4; D gene ambiguous. Trimming pared 2 bases from V and 5 bases from J, leaving 4 bases between. Germline V lookup: CDR1 ENHRY, CDR2 SYGVKD. This CDR3 contains 12 residues. The CDR3, as DNA: TGTGCCATCAGTGAGGTGGAAAACATTCAGTACTTC. This gives the protein CAISEVENIQYF.

This clonotype was counted many times. This chain's CDR3 is CASSLGLANEQFF. For the CDR3, the DNA is TGTGCCAGCAGCTTAGGACTAGCCAATGAGCAGTTCTTC. V usage is TRBV11-2 and J usage is TRBJ2-1, with 7 bases fitting TRBD2. Germline V CDR1 and CDR2: SGHAT, FQNNGV. This CDR3 spans 13 amino acids. Germline trimming cut 1 base from V and 6 bases from J; bases unmatched to any gene: 0.

This clonotype has at least ten counts. The chain has TRBV11-2 and TRBJ1-2, with D possibly being TRBD1 (6 bases). The V and J ends lost 3 bases and 4 bases respectively, with 9 bases between them. The CDR3 is 13 amino acids. CDR1 is SGHAT, CDR2 FQNNGV, per germline. The CDR3 nucleotides read TGTGCCAGCAGCTTTACACAGGGCTATGGCTACACCTTC. It encodes CASSFTQGYGYTF.

The table lists this clonotype with many counts. The chain has TRBV27 and TRBJ2-7; 9 bases are a match to TRBD1. The V and J ends lost 8 bases and 1 base, in that order; junction bases with no gene match: 12. The CDR3 totals 16 residues. Germline V gives CDR1 MNHEY, CDR2 SMNVEV (reference sequence). The CDR3, as DNA: TGTGCCAGCCGACCTTACCGGGACAGGGAGTCCTACGAGCAGTACTTC. It encodes CASRPYRDRESYEQYF.